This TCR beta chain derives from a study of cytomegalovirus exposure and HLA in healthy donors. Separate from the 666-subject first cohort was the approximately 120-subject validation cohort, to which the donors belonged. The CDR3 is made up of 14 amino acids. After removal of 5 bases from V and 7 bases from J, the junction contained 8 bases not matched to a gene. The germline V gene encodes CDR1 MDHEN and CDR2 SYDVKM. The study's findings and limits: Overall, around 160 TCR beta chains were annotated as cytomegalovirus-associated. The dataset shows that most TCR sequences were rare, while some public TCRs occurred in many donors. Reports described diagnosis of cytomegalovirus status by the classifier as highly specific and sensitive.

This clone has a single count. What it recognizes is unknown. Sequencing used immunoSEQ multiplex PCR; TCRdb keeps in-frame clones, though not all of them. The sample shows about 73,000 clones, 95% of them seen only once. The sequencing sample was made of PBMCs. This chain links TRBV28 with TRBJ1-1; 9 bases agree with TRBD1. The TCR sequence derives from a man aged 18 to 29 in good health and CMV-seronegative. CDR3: CASSAGTGLGEAFF. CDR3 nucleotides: TGTGCCAGCAGTGCCGGGACAGGGTTAGGTGAAGCTTTCTTT.